This TCR beta chain was identified in a study of vaccination and CD4 T cells after COVID-19. Within the sample, this clonotype is medium-sized. Its cognate antigen is unknown. With the Oncomine TCR Beta short-read assay, DNA from cultured CD4+ T cells was sequenced. TCRdb used MiXCR to reprocess the PCR reads, holding one entry per CDR3 protein. This repertoire shows some 8,000 distinct CDR3 sequences, about 19% found once; its top ten account for 21%. Treatment specified: roughly ten-day PBMC culture with coronavirus spike peptide pools or control peptides (ViraFEST assay). With about 10 ug/ml peptide pools and roughly 9 IU/ml IL-2, PBMCs were cultured at 2 million to 2.5 million per well. Germline V gives CDR1 SEHNR, CDR2 FQNEAQ (reference sequence). V was pared by 4 bases and J by 11 bases, with 8 bases of the junction left unmatched. CDR3 length: 13 amino acids.

This chain uses TRBV7-9 with TRBJ1-1, with 9 bases matching TRBD1. Sequences were derived from CD4+ T cells from blood, cultured in vitro, sampled after SARS-CoV-2 vaccination. The sequence derives from a human donor who had recovered from COVID-19. The CDR3 sequence is CASSSGQGNWAFF. CDR3 bases: TGTGCCAGCAGCTCCGGACAGGGGAACTGGGCTTTCTTT.